This T cell receptor beta chain was documented in a study of identical twins. The CDR3 runs to 14 residues. V was trimmed by 1 base and J by 0 bases, leaving 6 bases between them. Germline V gene lookup returns CDR1 SGHVS and CDR2 FNYEAQ. TCRdb re-analysed the 5' RACE reads in MiXCR, keeping a single row per CDR3 protein. This repertoire shows fewer than 250,000 distinct CDR3 sequences, roughly 7.5% found once; its top ten account for 5.4%. This sample was shared with a second study, whose subject was yellow fever vaccine responses in identical twins.

The sequenced material came from CD8+ T cells sorted from blood. The rearrangement links TRBV7-6 to TRBJ1-1, with D maybe TRBD1 (5 bases). The TCR comes from a young woman in good health. This chain's CDR3 is CASSLEGMNTEAFF. The CDR3 DNA reads TGTGCCAGCAGCTTAGAGGGGATGAACACTGAAGCTTTCTTT.